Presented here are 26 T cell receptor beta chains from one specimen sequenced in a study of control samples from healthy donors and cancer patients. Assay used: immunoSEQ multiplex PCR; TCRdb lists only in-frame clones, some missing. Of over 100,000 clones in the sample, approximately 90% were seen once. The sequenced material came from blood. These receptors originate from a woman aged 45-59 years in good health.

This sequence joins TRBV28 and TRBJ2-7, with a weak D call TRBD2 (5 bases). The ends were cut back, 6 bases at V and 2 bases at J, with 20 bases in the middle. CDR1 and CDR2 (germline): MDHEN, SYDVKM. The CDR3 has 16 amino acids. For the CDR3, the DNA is TGTGCCAGCAGCCCTCCCGCTCGGAGGACCCCCTACGAGCAGTACTTC. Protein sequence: CASSPPARRTPYEQYF.

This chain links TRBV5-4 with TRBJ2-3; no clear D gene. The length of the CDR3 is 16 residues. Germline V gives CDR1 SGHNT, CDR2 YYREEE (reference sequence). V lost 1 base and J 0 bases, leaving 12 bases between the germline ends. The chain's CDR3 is CASSLMADISTDTQYF. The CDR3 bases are TGTGCCAGCAGCTTGATGGCAGACATTAGCACAGATACGCAGTATTTT.

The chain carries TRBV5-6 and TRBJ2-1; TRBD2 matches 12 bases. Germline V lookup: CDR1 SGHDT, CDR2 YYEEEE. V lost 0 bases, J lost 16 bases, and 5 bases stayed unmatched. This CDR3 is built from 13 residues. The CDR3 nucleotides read TGTGCCAGCAGCTTGGTGACTAGCGGGAGTATTTTCTTC. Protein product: CASSLVTSGSIFF.

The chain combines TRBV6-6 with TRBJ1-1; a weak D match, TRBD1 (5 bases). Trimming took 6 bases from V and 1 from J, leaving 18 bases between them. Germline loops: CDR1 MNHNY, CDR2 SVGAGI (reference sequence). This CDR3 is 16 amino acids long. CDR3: CASRRQPRASNTEAFF. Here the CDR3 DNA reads TGTGCCAGCAGGCGCCAACCCAGGGCATCGAACACTGAAGCTTTCTTT.

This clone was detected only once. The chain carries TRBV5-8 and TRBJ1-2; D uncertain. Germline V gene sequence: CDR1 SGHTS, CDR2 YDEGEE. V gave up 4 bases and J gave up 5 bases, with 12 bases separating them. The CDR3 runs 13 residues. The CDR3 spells CASSHLRDYGYTF. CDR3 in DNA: TGTGCCAGCAGCCACCTTCGGGATTATGGCTACACCTTC.

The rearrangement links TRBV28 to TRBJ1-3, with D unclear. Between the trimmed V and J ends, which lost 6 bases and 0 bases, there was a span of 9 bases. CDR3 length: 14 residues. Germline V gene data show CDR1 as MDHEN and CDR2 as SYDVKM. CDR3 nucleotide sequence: TGTGCCAGCAGACCTTATAACTCTGGAAACACCATATATTTT. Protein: CASRPYNSGNTIYF.

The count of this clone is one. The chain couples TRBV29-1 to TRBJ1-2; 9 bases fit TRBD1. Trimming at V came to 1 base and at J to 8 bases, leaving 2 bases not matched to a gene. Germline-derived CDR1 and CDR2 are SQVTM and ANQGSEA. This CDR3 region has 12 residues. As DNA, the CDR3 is TGCAGCGTTGAAGGGGACAGGGACGGCTACACCTTC. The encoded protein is CSVEGDRDGYTF.

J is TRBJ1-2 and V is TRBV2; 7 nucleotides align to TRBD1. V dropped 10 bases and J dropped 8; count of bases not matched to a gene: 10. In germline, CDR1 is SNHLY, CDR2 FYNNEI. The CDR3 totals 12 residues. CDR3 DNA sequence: TGTGCCACCGTGGAGGGGGCGCACGGCTACACCTTC. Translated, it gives CATVEGAHGYTF.

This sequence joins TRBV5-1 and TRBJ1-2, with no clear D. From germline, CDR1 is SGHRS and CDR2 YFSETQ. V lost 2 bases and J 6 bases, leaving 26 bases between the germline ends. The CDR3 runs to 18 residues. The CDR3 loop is CASSLDRAVAPLAHGYTF. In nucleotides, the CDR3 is TGCGCCAGCAGCTTAGATAGGGCGGTGGCTCCGCTTGCCCATGGCTACACCTTC.

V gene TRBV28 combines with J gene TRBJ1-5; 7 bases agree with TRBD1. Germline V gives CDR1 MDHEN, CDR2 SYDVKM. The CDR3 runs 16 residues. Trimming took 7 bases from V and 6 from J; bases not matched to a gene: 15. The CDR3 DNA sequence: TGTGCCAGCAACGTACCGGGACAGCCGTCAGGTCAGCCCCAGCATTTT. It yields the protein CASNVPGQPSGQPQHF.

The DNA of the CDR3 is TGCGCCAGCAGCCCCTCCGGGACGGATTACGAGCAGTACTTC. As protein: CASSPSGTDYEQYF. This chain uses TRBV5-1 with TRBJ2-7; D is possibly TRBD1 or TRBD2 (5 bases each). The CDR3 is 14 residues long. From germline, CDR1 is SGHRS and CDR2 YFSETQ. Between the trimmed V and J ends, which lost 4 bases and 4 bases, there was a span of 15 bases.

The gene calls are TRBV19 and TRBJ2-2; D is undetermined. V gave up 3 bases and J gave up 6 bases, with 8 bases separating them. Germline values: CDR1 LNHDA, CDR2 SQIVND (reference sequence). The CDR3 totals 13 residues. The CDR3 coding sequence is TGTGCCAGTAGTATCGCCCGGTCCGGGGAGCTGTTTTTT. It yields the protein CASSIARSGELFF. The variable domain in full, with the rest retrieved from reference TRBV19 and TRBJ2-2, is DGGITQSPKYLFRKEGQNVTLSCEQNLNHDAMYWYRQDPGQGLRLIYYSQIVNDFQKGDIAEGYSVSREKKESFPLTVTSAQKNPTAFYLCASSIARSGELFFGEGSRLTVL.

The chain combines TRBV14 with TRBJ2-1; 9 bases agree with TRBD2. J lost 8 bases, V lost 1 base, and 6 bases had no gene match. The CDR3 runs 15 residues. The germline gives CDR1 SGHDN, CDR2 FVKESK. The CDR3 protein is CASSQALAGTDEQFF. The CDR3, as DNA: TGTGCCAGCAGCCAAGCCCTAGCGGGAACGGATGAGCAGTTCTTC.

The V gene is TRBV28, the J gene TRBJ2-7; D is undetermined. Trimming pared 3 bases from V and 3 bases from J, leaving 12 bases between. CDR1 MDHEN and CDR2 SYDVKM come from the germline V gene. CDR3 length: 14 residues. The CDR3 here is CASSFVGSFYEQYF. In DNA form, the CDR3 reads TGTGCCAGCAGTTTTGTTGGCAGCTTCTACGAGCAGTACTTC.

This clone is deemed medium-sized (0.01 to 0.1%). The CDR3 coding sequence is TGTGCCTGGAGTGTTCAGACAGGGGGCGAGCAGTACTTC. Protein: CAWSVQTGGEQYF. The chain has TRBV30 and TRBJ2-7, with 9 nucleotides matching TRBD1. The CDR3 has 13 residues. V shed 0 bases and J 6 bases; nucleotides not matched to a gene: 3. Germline CDR1 GTSNPN, CDR2 SVGIG (reference sequence).

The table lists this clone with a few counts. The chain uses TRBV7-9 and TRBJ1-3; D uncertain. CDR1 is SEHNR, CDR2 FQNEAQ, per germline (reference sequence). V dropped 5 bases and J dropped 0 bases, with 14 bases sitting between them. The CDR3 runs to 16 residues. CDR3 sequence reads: CASSPNRLGSGNTIYF. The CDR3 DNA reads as TGTGCCAGCAGCCCAAACCGGTTAGGCTCTGGAAACACCATATATTTT.

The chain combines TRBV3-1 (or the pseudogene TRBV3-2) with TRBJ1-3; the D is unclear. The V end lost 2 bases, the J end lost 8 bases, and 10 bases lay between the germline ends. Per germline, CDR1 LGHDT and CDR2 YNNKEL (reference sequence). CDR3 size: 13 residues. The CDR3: CASSQPVEDTIYF. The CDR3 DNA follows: TGTGCCAGCAGCCAACCAGTGGAGGACACCATATATTTT.

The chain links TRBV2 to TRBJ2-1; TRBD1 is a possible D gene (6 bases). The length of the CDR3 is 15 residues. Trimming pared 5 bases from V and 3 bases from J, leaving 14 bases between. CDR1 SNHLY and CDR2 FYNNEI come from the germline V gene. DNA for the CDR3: TGTGCCAGCAGTTCCGGGACATCGAACTACAATGAGCAGTTCTTC. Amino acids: CASSSGTSNYNEQFF.

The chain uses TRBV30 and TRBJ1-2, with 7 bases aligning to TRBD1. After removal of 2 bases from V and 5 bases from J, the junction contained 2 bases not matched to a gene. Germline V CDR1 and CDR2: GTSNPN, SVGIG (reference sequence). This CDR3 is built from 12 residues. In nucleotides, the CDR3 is TGTGCCTGGAGTACGACAGGGTATGGCTACACCTTC. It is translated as CAWSTTGYGYTF.

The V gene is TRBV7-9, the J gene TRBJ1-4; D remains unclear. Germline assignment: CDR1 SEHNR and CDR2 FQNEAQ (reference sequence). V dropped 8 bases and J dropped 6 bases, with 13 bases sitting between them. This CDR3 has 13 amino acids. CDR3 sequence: CASGRRGDEKLFF. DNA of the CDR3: TGTGCCAGCGGCCGACGGGGTGATGAAAAACTGTTTTTT.

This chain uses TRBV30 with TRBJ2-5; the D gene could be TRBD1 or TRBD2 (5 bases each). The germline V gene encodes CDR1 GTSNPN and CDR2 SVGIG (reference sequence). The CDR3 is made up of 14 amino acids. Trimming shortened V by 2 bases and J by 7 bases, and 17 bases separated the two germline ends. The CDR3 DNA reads TGTGCCTGGAGTCCGGGACCACAAATAGGGACCCAGTACTTC. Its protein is CAWSPGPQIGTQYF.

Here the CDR3 DNA reads TGTGCCACCAGCAGAGGTTCAGGGGGCGAGAGGGATACGCAGTATTTT. This gives the protein CATSRGSGGERDTQYF. The chain links TRBV15 to TRBJ2-3; 8 nucleotides line up with TRBD1. Germline-derived CDR1 and CDR2 are LNHNV and YYDKDF (reference sequence). Trimming at V came to 1 base and at J to 6 bases, leaving 9 bases not matched to a gene. The length of the CDR3 is 16 residues.

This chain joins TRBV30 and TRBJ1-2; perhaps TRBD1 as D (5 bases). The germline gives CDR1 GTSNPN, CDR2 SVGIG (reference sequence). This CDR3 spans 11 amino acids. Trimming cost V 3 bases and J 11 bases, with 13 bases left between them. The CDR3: CAWRGAFGYTF. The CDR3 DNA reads TGTGCCTGGAGAGGGGCTTTTGGGTACACCTTC.

The CDR3 DNA is TGTGCCAGCAGTTACCCCAGGGGGGCGTCTCGCGAGCAGTACTTC. Residues: CASSYPRGASREQYF. The chain joins TRBV6-6 to TRBJ2-7; a weak D match, TRBD1 (7 bases). The germline V and J ends were trimmed by 2 bases and 6 bases, with 17 bases remaining between them. Germline-derived CDR1 and CDR2 are MNHNY and SVGAGI (reference sequence). This CDR3 has 15 amino acids.

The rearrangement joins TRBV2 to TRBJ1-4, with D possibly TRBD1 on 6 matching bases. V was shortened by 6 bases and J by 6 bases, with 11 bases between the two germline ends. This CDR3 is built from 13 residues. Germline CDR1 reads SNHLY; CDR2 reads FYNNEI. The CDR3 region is CASSGGADEKLFF. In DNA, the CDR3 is TGTGCCAGCAGCGGGGGGGCCGATGAAAAACTGTTTTTT.

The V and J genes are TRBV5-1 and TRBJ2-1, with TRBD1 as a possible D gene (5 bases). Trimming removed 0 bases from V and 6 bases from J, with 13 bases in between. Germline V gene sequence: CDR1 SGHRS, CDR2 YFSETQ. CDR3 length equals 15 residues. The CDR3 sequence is CASSLVQGSSNEQFF. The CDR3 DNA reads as TGCGCCAGCAGCTTGGTTCAGGGCAGCTCCAATGAGCAGTTCTTC.